One sample yielded the 23 T cell receptor beta chains listed below, sequenced in a study of T cell responses to AZD1222 COVID-19 vaccine. Clones were read by immunoSEQ multiplex PCR, and TCRdb kept only the in-frame ones, dropping some. The data show under 95,000 clones, with 85% to 90% seen just once and 6.5% to 8.5% held by the top ten. The specimen was peripheral blood, collected 28 days after the second AZD1222 dose. These TCRs come from an adult who received the AZD1222 COVID-19 vaccine.

This clone was seen once. The J gene is TRBJ2-7, the V gene TRBV29-1; TRBD1 matches 11 bases. The V gene's germline CDR1 is SQVTM and CDR2 ANQGSEA. The V segment lost 5 bases and the J segment 2 bases; nucleotides outside the gene matches: 5. The CDR3 runs 14 residues. CDR3 loop: CSVLEGQGAYEQYF. The CDR3 DNA reads as TGCAGCGTTCTAGAGGGACAGGGGGCCTACGAGCAGTACTTC.

The chain has TRBV5-8 and TRBJ1-4; the match to TRBD1 covers 7 bases. Germline CDR1 SGHTS, CDR2 YDEGEE. This CDR3 region has 16 residues. V trimming: 3 bases; J trimming: 0 bases; junction bases outside the gene matches: 5. CDR3 protein: CASSSADRATNEKLFF. The CDR3, as DNA: TGTGCCAGCAGCTCCGCCGACAGGGCAACTAATGAAAAACTGTTTTTT.

The chain carries TRBV7-6 and TRBJ1-4; the D gene is possibly TRBD1 (6 bases). The germline V gene encodes CDR1 SGHVS and CDR2 FNYEAQ. V was pared by 1 base and J by 0 bases, with 24 bases between. CDR3 length: 21 amino acids. CDR3 sequence reads: CASSLERGAGPITATNEKLFF. CDR3 in DNA: TGTGCCAGCAGCTTAGAGCGGGGGGCAGGGCCGATAACTGCAACTAATGAAAAACTGTTTTTT.

The table lists this clone with a count of one. The chain employs TRBV7-2 and TRBJ2-7; D remains ambiguous. The CDR3 contains 14 residues. The germline CDR1 and CDR2 sequences are SGHTA and FQGNSA. Trimming stripped 1 base from V and 0 bases from J, with 7 bases between. Written as DNA, the CDR3 is TGTGCCAGCAGCTTAGGTTACGGCTCCTACGAGCAGTACTTC. Protein product: CASSLGYGSYEQYF.

A word on this clone: The conserved closing phenylalanine or tryptophan is absent in this CDR3, likely reflecting a read error. The limits of the CDR3 on the DNA are not certain, so only TCRdb's listed CDR3 is given. The chain carries TRBV4-3 and TRBJ1-1. The CDR3 is 10 residues long, counting both termini. Germline values: CDR1 LGHNA, CDR2 YSLEER. The CDR3 is CASSQELGSK.

The chain links TRBV3-1 (or the pseudogene TRBV3-2) to TRBJ2-2, with D maybe TRBD1 (6 bases). Looked up from germline, CDR1 is LGHDT and CDR2 is YNNKEL (reference sequence). This CDR3 is built from 15 residues. The germline V and J ends were trimmed by 8 bases and 3 bases, with 16 bases remaining between them. As DNA, the CDR3 is TGTGCCAGCTCTCACAGGGATGGATACACCGGGGAGCTGTTTTTT. Residues: CASSHRDGYTGELFF.

The gene calls are TRBV18 and TRBJ2-1, with 8 bases fitting TRBD2. Trimming took 7 bases from V and 5 from J; bases not matched to a gene: 13. There are 16 residues in the CDR3. Germline V lookup: CDR1 KGHSH, CDR2 LQKENI. The CDR3 region is CASYPLREASDNEQFF. The DNA for the CDR3 is TGTGCCAGCTACCCTCTGCGGGAGGCCTCAGACAATGAGCAGTTCTTC.

This clone was seen just once. The rearrangement links TRBV6-5 to TRBJ2-7; the D is unclear. The CDR3 length is 11 residues. Per germline, CDR1 MNHEY and CDR2 SVGAGI. Trimming took off 4 bases at V and 11 bases at J, with 12 bases between the two ends. CDR3 loop: CASSFSGVEYF. The CDR3 DNA follows: TGTGCCAGCAGTTTTTCCGGAGTAGAGTACTTC.

V usage is TRBV19 and J usage is TRBJ1-2; D perhaps matches TRBD1 (5 bases). Germline V gives CDR1 LNHDA, CDR2 SQIVND (reference sequence). This CDR3 has 13 amino acids. Trimming took off 5 bases at V and 4 bases at J, with 11 bases between the two ends. CDR3 protein: CASSPQQVYGYTF. For the CDR3, the DNA is TGTGCCAGTAGTCCCCAACAGGTCTATGGCTACACCTTC.

The gene calls are TRBV4-3 and TRBJ1-2, with D maybe TRBD1 (5 bases). This CDR3 has 14 amino acids. V was shortened by 4 bases and J by 2 bases, with 11 bases between the two germline ends. Germline CDR1 is LGHNA and CDR2 is YSLEER. The chain's CDR3 is CASSPQGRNYGYTF. The CDR3, as DNA: TGCGCCAGCAGCCCTCAGGGAAGGAACTATGGCTACACCTTC.

This chain links TRBV6-6 with TRBJ1-2; 7 bases fit TRBD1. The germline V gene encodes CDR1 MNHNY and CDR2 SVGAGI (reference sequence). This CDR3 spans 13 amino acids. Trimming cost V 4 bases and J 3 bases; bases outside gene matches: 2. The CDR3 loop is CASSSTGDYGYTF. As DNA, the CDR3 is TGTGCCAGCAGTTCCACAGGGGACTATGGCTACACCTTC.

V is TRBV3-1 (or the pseudogene TRBV3-2) and J is TRBJ1-1; 7 bases are a match to TRBD1. CDR1 is LGHDT and CDR2 is YNNKEL in the germline V gene (reference sequence). This CDR3 is 12 amino acids long. The V segment lost 4 bases and the J segment 8 bases; nucleotides outside the gene matches: 4. CDR3 bases: TGTGCCAGCAGCCCCCGGGACAGAGAAGCTTTCTTT. Its protein is CASSPRDREAFF.

The chain uses TRBV30 and TRBJ1-5, with D unresolved. Germline lookup yields CDR1 GTSNPN and CDR2 SVGIG (reference sequence). V lost 2 bases, J lost 3 bases, and 11 bases lay in between. The CDR3 extends over 14 amino acids. The CDR3 nucleotides are TGTGCCTGGAGTTCCGGGCTTCTCAATCAGCCCCAGCATTTT. It codes for CAWSSGLLNQPQHF.

Only one count was recorded for this clone. This chain links TRBV4-1 with TRBJ1-2; D may be TRBD1 (6 bases). The CDR3 is 12 residues long. Trimming removed 1 base at V and 13 bases at J, with 13 bases between. Germline CDR1 reads MGHRA; CDR2 reads YSYEKL. CDR3 protein: CASSQGQGRGTF. The CDR3 coding sequence is TGCGCCAGCAGCCAAGGTCAGGGGCGAGGCACCTTC.

The chain combines TRBV4-3 with TRBJ2-1; TRBD1 agrees at 7 bases. The germline CDR1 and CDR2 sequences are LGHNA and YSLEER. This CDR3 is built from 14 residues. V was clipped by 0 bases and J by 5 bases; unmatched bases: 1. CDR3 DNA sequence: TGCGCCAGCAGCCAAGAAACAGGGGACAATGAGCAGTTCTTC. It yields the protein CASSQETGDNEQFF.

The genes are TRBV5-8 and TRBJ2-3; 7 bases agree with TRBD2. The CDR3 length is 17 residues. V was pared by 3 bases and J by 1 base, with 11 bases of the junction left unmatched. From germline, CDR1 is SGHTS and CDR2 YDEGEE. The CDR3 DNA follows: TGTGCCAGCAGCTCAATGGCACTAGCGTTCCGCACAGATACGCAGTATTTT. Its protein product is CASSSMALAFRTDTQYF.

The chain carries TRBV2 and TRBJ2-6; 7 bases match TRBD1. The CDR3 is made up of 16 amino acids. Germline lookup yields CDR1 SNHLY and CDR2 FYNNEI. Trimming removed 8 bases from V and 2 bases from J; junction bases left unmatched: 9. For the CDR3, the DNA is TGTGCCAGCCACAGGAACCAGGGGGCTGGGGCCAACGTCCTGACTTTC. This encodes CASHRNQGAGANVLTF.

The V and J genes are TRBV7-2 and TRBJ2-3; D uncertain. V was clipped by 5 bases and J by 1 base, with 13 bases between them. CDR3 length: 15 residues. CDR1 is SGHTA and CDR2 is FQGNSA in the germline V gene. The DNA for the CDR3 is TGTGCCAGCAGCCCCCTAGGCCCCGGCACAGATACGCAGTATTTT. It encodes CASSPLGPGTDTQYF.

The chain has TRBV7-6 and TRBJ2-1; 8 bases are a match to TRBD2. There are 18 residues in the CDR3. The V gene's germline CDR1 is SGHVS and CDR2 FNYEAQ. V lost 2 bases, J lost 1 base, and 10 bases stayed unmatched. The CDR3 loop reads CASSLRGGDGGSYNEQFF. As DNA, the CDR3 is TGTGCCAGCAGCTTACGGGGGGGGGACGGAGGATCCTACAATGAGCAGTTCTTC.

The rearrangement links TRBV18 to TRBJ1-1, with D hard to call. CDR3 size: 14 residues. The germline V gene has CDR1 KGHSH and CDR2 LQKENI. V gave up 2 bases and J gave up 2 bases, with 9 bases separating them. CDR3 coding DNA: TGTGCCAGCTCACCAGTAGCGCGAAACACTGAAGCTTTCTTT. It specifies CASSPVARNTEAFF.

This chain joins TRBV4-1 and TRBJ2-1; 15 positions agree with TRBD2. From germline, CDR1 is MGHRA and CDR2 YSYEKL. The CDR3 extends over 22 amino acids. The trim removed 1 base at V and 2 bases at J, leaving 15 bases unmatched. The CDR3 reads CASSQVGERGRTSGRAYNEQFF. Here the CDR3 DNA reads TGCGCCAGCAGCCAAGTCGGTGAGAGGGGAAGGACTAGCGGGAGGGCCTACAATGAGCAGTTCTTC.

This clone appeared a single time. The chain recombines TRBV29-1 with TRBJ2-7; 10 nucleotides align to TRBD2. The germline V gene has CDR1 SQVTM and CDR2 ANQGSEA. The V and J ends lost 6 bases and 2 bases, in that order; junction bases with no gene match: 4. The CDR3 runs 13 residues. The CDR3 region is CSVRTSGAYEQYF. The CDR3 DNA sequence: TGCAGCGTCCGGACTAGCGGAGCCTACGAGCAGTACTTC.

The table lists this clone with a count of one. The chain couples TRBV7-9 to TRBJ1-1, with unresolved D. From germline, CDR1 is SEHNR and CDR2 FQNEAQ (reference sequence). The CDR3 consists of 15 residues. V was pared by 1 base and J by 0 bases, with 9 bases between. CDR3 DNA: TGTGCCAGCAGCTTAGAGCACACCTTGAACACTGAAGCTTTCTTT. Translated: CASSLEHTLNTEAFF.